This TCR beta chain comes out of a study of blood T cell dynamics during melanoma immunotherapy. Whole-study context: Patients with metastatic melanoma got pembrolizumab or nivolumab-ipilimumab as first-line care.

With regard to this clone: Its cognate antigen is unknown.

Each bulk PBMC sample had 300 to 400 ng DNA loaded. Sequenced by immunoSEQ multiplex PCR; TCRdb stores in-frame clones only, minus some. The sample lists 17,000 or so clones, approximately 80% occurring once. The V and J ends lost 6 bases and 4 bases respectively, with 15 bases between them. The V gene's germline CDR1 is MNHEY and CDR2 SVGAGI. The CDR3 is made up of 14 amino acids. Broader study findings: The study could not tell melanoma-specific clones from general immune activation.

Time point given: pre-treatment baseline. Patients had no prior systemic cancer treatment, immunosuppressants or other active cancers. V gene TRBV6-5 combines with J gene TRBJ1-2; D is perhaps TRBD1 (6 bases). This sequence was found in a human donor with melanoma. The material was blood, obtained from a patient treated with checkpoint blockade. Here the CDR3 reads CASRPAQGFYGYTF. The CDR3 nucleotides read TGTGCCAGCAGACCAGCGCAGGGGTTCTATGGCTACACCTTC.